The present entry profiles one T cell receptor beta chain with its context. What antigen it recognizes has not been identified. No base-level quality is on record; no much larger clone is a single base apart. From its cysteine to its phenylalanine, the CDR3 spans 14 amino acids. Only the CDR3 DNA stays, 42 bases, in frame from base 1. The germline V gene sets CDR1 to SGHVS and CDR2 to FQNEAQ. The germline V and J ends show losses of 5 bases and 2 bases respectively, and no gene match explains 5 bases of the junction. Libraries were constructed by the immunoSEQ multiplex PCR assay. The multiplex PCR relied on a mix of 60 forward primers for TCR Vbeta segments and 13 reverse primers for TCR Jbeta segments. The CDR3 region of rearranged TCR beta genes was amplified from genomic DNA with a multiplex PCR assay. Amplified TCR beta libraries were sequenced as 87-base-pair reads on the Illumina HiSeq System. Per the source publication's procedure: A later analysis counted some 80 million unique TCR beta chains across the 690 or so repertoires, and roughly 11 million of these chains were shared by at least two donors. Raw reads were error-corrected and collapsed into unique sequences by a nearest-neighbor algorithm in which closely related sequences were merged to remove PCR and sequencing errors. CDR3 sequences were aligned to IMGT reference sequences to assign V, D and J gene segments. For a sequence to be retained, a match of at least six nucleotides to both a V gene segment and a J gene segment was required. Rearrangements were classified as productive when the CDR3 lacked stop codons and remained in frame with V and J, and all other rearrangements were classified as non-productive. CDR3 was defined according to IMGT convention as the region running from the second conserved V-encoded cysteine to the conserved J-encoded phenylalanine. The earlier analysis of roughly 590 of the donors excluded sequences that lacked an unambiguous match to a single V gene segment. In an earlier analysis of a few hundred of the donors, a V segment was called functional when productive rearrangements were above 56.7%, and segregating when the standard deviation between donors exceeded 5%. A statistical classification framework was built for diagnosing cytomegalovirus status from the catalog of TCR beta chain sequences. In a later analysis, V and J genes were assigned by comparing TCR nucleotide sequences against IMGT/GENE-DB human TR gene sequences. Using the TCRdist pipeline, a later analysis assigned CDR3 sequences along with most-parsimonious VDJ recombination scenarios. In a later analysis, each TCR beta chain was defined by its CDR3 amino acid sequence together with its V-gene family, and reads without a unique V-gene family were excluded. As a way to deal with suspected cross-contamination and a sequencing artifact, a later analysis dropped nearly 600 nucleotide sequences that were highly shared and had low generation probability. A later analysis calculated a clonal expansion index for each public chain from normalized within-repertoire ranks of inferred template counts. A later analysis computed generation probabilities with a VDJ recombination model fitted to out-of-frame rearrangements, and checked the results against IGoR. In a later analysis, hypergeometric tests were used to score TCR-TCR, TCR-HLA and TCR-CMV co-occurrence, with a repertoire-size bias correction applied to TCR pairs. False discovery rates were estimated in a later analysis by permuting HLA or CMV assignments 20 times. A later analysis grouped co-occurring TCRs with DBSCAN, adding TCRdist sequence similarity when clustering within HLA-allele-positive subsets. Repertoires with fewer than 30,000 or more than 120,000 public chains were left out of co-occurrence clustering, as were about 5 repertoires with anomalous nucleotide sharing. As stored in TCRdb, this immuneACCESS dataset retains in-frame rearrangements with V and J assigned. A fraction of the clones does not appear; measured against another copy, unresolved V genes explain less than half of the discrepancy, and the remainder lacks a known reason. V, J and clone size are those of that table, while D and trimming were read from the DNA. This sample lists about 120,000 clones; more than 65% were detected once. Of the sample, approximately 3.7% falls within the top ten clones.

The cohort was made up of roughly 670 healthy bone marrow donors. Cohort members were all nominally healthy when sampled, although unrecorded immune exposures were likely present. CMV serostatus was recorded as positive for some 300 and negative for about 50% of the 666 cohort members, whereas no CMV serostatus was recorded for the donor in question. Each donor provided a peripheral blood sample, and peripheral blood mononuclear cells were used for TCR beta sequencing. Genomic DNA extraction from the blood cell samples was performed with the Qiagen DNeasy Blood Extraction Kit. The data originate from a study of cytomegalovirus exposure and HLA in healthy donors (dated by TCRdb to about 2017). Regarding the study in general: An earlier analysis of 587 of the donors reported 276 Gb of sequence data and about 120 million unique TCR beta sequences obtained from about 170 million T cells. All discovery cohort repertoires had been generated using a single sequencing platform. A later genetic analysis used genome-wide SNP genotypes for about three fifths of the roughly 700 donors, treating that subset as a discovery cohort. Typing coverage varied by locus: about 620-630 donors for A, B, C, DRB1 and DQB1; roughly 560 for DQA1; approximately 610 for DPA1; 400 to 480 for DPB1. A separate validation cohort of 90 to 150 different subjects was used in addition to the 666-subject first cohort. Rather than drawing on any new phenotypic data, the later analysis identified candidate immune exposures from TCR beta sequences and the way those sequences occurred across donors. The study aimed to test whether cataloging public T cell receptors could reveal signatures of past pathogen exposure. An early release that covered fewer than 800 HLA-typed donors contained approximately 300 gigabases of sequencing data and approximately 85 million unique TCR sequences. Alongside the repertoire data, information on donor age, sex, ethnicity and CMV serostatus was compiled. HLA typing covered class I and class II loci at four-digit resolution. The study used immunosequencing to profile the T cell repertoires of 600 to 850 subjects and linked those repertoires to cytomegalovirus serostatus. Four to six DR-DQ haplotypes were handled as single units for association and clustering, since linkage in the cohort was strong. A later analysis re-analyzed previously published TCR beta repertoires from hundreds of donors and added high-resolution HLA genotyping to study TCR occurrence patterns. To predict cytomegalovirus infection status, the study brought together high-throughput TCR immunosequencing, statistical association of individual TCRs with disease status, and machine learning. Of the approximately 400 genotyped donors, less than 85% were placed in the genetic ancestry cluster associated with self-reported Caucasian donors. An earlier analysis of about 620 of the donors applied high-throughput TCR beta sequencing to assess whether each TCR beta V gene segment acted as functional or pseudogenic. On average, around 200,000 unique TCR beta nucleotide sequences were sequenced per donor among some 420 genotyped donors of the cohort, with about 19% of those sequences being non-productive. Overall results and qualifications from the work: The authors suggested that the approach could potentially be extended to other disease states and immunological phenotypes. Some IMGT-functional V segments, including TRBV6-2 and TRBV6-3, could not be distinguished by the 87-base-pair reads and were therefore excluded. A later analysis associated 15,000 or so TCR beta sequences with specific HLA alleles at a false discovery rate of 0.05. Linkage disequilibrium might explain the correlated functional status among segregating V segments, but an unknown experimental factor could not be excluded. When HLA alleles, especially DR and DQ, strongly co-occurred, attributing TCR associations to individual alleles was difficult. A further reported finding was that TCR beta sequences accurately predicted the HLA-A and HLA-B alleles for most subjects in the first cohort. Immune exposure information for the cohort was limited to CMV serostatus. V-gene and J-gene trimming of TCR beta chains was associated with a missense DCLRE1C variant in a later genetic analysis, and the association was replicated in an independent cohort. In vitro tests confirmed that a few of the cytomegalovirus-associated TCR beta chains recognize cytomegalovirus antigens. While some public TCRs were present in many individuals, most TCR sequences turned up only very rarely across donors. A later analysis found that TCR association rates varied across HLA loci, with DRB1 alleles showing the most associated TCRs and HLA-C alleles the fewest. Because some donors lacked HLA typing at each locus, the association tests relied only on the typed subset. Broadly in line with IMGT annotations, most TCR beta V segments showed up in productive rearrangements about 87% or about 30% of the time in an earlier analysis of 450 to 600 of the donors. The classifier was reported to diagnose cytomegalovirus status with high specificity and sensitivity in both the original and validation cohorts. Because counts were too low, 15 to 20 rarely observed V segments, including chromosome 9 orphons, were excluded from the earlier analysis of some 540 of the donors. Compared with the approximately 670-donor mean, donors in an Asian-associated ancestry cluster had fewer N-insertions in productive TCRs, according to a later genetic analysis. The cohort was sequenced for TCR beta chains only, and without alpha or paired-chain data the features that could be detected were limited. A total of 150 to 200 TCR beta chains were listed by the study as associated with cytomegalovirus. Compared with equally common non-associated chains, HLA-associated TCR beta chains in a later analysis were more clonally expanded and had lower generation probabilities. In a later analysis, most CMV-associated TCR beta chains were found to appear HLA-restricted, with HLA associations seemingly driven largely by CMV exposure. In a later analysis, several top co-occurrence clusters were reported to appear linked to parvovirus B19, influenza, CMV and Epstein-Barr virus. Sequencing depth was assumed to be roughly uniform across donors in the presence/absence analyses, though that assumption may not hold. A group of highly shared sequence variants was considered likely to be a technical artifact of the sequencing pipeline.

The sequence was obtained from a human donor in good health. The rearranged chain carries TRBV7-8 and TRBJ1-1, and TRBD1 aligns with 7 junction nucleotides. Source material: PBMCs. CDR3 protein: CASSAGQDNTEAFF. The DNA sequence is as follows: TGTGCCAGCAGCGCCGGACAGGACAACACTGAAGCTTTCTTT.